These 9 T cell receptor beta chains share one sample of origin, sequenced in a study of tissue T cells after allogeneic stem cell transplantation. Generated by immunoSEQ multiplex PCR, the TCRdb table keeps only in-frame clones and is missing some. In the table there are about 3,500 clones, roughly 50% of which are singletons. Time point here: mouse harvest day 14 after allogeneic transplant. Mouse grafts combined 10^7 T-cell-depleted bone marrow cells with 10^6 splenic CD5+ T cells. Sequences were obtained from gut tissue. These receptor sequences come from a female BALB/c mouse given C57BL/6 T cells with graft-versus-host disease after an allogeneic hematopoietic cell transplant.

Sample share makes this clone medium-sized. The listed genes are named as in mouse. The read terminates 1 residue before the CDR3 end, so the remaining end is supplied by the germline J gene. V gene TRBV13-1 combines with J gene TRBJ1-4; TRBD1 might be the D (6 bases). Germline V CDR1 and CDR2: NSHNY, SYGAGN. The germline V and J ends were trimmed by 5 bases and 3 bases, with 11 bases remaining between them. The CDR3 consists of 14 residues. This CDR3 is CASSSGETNERLFF. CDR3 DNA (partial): TGTGCCAGCAGCTCAGGGGAGACCAACGAAAGATTATTT. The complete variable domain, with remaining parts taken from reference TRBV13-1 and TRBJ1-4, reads EAAVTQSPRNKVTVTGGNVTLSCRQTNSHNYMYWYRQDTGHGLRLIHYSYGAGNLRIGDVPDGYKATRTTQEDFFLLLELASPSQTSLYFCASSSGETNERLFFGHGTKLSVL.

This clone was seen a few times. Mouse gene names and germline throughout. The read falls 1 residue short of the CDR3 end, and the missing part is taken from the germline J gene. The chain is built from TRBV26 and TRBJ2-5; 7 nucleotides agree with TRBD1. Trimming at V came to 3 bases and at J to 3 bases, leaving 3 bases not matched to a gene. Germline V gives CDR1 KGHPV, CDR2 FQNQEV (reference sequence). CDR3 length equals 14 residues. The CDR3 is CASSLPGQQDTQYF. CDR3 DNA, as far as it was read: TGTGCCAGCAGTCTACCGGGACAGCAAGACACCCAGTAC.

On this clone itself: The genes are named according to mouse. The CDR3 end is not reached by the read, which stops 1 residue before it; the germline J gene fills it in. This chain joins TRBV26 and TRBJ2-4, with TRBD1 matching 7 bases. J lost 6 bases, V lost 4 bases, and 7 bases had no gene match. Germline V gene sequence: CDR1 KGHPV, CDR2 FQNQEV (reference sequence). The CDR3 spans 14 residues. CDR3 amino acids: CASSQLGTVNTLYF. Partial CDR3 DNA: TGTGCCAGCAGTCAATTGGGGACAGTCAACACCTTGTAC.

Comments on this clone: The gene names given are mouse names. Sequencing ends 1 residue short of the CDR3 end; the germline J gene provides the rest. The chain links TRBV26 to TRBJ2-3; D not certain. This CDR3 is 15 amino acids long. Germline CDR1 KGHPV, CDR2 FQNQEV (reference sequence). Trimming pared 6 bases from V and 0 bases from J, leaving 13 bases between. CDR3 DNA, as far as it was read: TGTGCCAGCAGACGTTCAAGGGCCAGTGCAGAAACGCTGTAT. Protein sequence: CASRRSRASAETLY. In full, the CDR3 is CASRRSRASAETLYF. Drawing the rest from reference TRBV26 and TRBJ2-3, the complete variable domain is NSKVIQTPRYLVKGQGQKAKMRCIPEKGHPVVFWYQQNKNNEFKFLINFQNQEVLQQIDMTEKRFSAECPSNSPCSLEIQSSEAGDSALYLCASRRSRASAETLYFGSGTRLTVL.

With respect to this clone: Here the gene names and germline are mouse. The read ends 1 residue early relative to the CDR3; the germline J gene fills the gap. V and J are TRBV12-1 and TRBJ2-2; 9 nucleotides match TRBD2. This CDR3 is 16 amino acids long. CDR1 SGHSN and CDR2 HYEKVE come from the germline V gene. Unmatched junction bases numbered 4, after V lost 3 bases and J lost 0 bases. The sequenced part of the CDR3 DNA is TGTGCCAGCTCTACCCCTGGGGGGGCAAACACCGGGCAGCTCTAC. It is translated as CASSTPGGANTGQLY. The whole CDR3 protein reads CASSTPGGANTGQLYF.

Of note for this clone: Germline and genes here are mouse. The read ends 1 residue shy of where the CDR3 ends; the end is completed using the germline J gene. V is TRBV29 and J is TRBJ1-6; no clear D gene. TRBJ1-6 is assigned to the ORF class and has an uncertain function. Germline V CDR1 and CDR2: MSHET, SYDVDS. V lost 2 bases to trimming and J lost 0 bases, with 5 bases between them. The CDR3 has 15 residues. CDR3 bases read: TGTGCTAGCAGTTTAACACATTCCTATAATTCGCCCCTCTAC. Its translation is CASSLTHSYNSPLY. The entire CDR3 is CASSLTHSYNSPLYF.

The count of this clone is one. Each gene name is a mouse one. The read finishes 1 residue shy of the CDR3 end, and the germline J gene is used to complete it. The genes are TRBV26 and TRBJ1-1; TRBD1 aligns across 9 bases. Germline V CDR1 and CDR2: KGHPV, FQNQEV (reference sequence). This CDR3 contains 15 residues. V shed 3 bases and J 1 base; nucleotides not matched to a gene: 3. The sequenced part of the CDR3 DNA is TGTGCCAGCAGTCTTCCGGGACAGGGGAACACAGAAGTCTTC. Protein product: CASSLPGQGNTEVF. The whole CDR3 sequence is CASSLPGQGNTEVFF.

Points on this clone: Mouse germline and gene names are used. Incomplete CDR3 DNA: TGTGCCAGCAGTCCGGGACTGGGGGCCTCCTATGAACAGTAC. As protein: CASSPGLGASYEQY. The whole CDR3 reads CASSPGLGASYEQYF. V gene TRBV24 combines with J gene TRBJ2-7; 11 bases line up with TRBD2. Coverage ceases 1 residue before the CDR3 finishes, and the germline J gene fills in the end. This CDR3 has 15 amino acids. Looked up from germline, CDR1 is KGHTA and CDR2 is FRNEEI. V was clipped by 4 bases and J by 0 bases; unmatched bases: 2.

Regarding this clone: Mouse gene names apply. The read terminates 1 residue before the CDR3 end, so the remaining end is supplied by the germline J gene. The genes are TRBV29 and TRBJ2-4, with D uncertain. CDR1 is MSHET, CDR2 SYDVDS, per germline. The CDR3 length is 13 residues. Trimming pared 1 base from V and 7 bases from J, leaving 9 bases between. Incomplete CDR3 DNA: TGTGCTAGCAGTTTATGGGGAGAGGACACCTTGTAC. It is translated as CASSLWGEDTLY. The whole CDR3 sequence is CASSLWGEDTLYF.